One and the same sample provided the 10 T cell receptor beta chains below, sequenced in a study of blood T cell repertoires in COVID-19 (dated by TCRdb to between 2020 and 2021). Libraries came from the immunoSEQ multiplex PCR assay. TCRdb stores this immuneACCESS table with in-frame sequences only. Part of the clones is absent; in the studies checked, under half of the shortfall reflects unresolved V genes, and no reason is known for the rest. A total of hundreds of thousands of clones appear in this sample, 75% to 90% of them only once. The top ten hold approximately 1.4% of the sample. Sequenced material: peripheral blood. The origin of the receptors is a woman younger than 45 with active or convalescent COVID-19.

The chain links TRBV2 to TRBJ1-5; D remains ambiguous. Deletions cut 6 bases from V and 7 bases from J, with 16 bases between. This CDR3 comprises 14 residues. Germline CDR1 reads SNHLY; CDR2 reads FYNNEI. CDR3 sequence reads: CASRPEAAGQPQHF. DNA for the CDR3: TGTGCCAGCAGGCCCGAGGCCGCGGGGCAGCCCCAGCATTTT.

The gene calls are TRBV19 and TRBJ1-1; D unclear. This CDR3 contains 14 residues. Germline CDR1 reads LNHDA; CDR2 reads SQIVND (reference sequence). Trimming stripped 4 bases from V and 6 bases from J, with 15 bases between. The DNA for the CDR3 is TGTGCCAGTAGTAGTGAGCTAGCCGAGGCTGAAGCTTTCTTT. Protein: CASSSELAEAEAFF.

The rearrangement joins TRBV2 to TRBJ1-4; 9 nucleotides align to TRBD1. The J segment lost 5 bases and the V segment lost 6 bases, leaving 13 bases of the junction unmatched. There are 17 residues in the CDR3. The germline V gene has CDR1 SNHLY and CDR2 FYNNEI. In DNA form, the CDR3 reads TGTGCCAGCAGACCCCAAGGGGGACAGGGTCCAAATGAAAAACTGTTTTTT. It yields the protein CASRPQGGQGPNEKLFF.

The CDR3 loop is CASKSATQGAGNQPQHF. The CDR3, as DNA: TGTGCCAGCAAGAGTGCTACGCAGGGGGCCGGAAATCAGCCCCAGCATTTT. The V gene is TRBV2, the J gene TRBJ1-5, with TRBD1 identical over 8 bases. CDR3 length equals 17 residues. V trimming: 7 bases; J trimming: 4 bases; junction bases outside the gene matches: 15. Germline-derived CDR1 and CDR2 are SNHLY and FYNNEI.

The rearrangement joins TRBV7-9 to TRBJ2-1, with 7 bases fitting TRBD1. The V gene's germline CDR1 is SEHNR and CDR2 FQNEAQ (reference sequence). With V trimmed by 3 bases and J by 2 bases, 1 base remained unmatched. The CDR3 sequence is 14 residues long. CDR3 bases: TGTGCCAGCAGCTTGACAGGGACCTACAATGAGCAGTTCTTC. Translation gives CASSLTGTYNEQFF.

V and J are TRBV2 and TRBJ2-5; 7 bases are shared with TRBD1. Germline V gene lookup returns CDR1 SNHLY and CDR2 FYNNEI. This CDR3 spans 16 amino acids. The trim removed 4 bases at V and 1 base at J, leaving 9 bases unmatched. The CDR3 DNA reads as TGTGCCAGCAGTGCACCCGGGACAGATCTCCAAGAGACCCAGTACTTC. This encodes CASSAPGTDLQETQYF.

The V call is TRBV3-1 (or the pseudogene TRBV3-2), the J call TRBJ1-5; TRBD1 might be the D (5 bases). Trimming removed 0 bases from V and 0 bases from J, with 9 bases in between. From germline, CDR1 is LGHDT and CDR2 YNNKEL (reference sequence). The CDR3 runs 16 residues. The CDR3 coding sequence is TGTGCCAGCAGCCAAGACAGGGCATATAGCAATCAGCCCCAGCATTTT. Translating gives CASSQDRAYSNQPQHF.

In its sample, this clone was seen once. CDR3 region: CASSDQANEQFF. As DNA, the CDR3 is TGCGCCAGCAGTGATCAGGCCAATGAGCAGTTCTTC. The J gene is TRBJ2-1, the V gene TRBV10-1; D uncertain. Germline values: CDR1 WNHNN, CDR2 SYGVQD (reference sequence). V was shortened by 3 bases and J by 6 bases, with 6 bases between the two germline ends. The CDR3 is 12 residues long.

This sequence joins TRBV27 and TRBJ1-2, with D maybe TRBD1 (5 bases). Germline CDR1 and CDR2: MNHEY and SMNVEV (reference sequence). V dropped 6 bases and J dropped 6 bases, with 14 bases sitting between them. This CDR3 spans 13 amino acids. The CDR3 here is CASSFTGRDGYTF. The CDR3 DNA reads TGTGCCAGCAGCTTTACCGGCAGGGATGGCTACACCTTC.

The CDR3 is CASSPQTLAGVGFPYEQYF. CDR3 bases: TGTGCCAGCAGCCCCCAAACACTAGCGGGAGTTGGGTTCCCCTACGAGCAGTACTTC. The chain links TRBV7-2 to TRBJ2-7; 11 positions match TRBD2. V dropped 5 bases and J dropped 2; count of bases not matched to a gene: 17. The germline gives CDR1 SGHTA, CDR2 FQGNSA. This CDR3 is 19 amino acids long. The full variable domain, with the rest looked up from reference TRBV7-2 and TRBJ2-7, is GAGVSQSPSNKVTEKGKDVELRCDPISGHTALYWYRQSLGQGLEFLIYFQGNSAPDKSGLPSDRFSAERTGGSVSTLTIQRTQQEDSAVYLCASSPQTLAGVGFPYEQYFGPGTRLTVT.